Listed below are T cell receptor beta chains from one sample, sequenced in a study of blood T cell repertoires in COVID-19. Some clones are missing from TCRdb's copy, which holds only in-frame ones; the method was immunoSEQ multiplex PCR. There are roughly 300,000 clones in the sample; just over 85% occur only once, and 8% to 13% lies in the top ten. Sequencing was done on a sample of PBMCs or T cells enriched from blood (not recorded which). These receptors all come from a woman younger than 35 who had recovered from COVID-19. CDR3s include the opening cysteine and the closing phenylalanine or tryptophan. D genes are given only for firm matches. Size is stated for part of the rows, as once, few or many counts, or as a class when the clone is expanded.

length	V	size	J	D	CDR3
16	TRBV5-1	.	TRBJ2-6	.	CASSLGHASGANVLTF
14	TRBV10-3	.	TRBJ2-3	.	CAISRGSVTDTQYF
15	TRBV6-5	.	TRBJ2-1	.	CASSREAPPYNEQFF
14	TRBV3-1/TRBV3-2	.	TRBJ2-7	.	CASSQGHSNYEQYF
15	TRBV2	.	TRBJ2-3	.	CASNRDRSQADTQYF
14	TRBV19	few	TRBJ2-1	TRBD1	CASTGTGGNNEQFF
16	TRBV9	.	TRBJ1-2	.	CASSVGDSLEVYGYTF
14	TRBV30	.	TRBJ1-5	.	CAWSVKTALSPQHF
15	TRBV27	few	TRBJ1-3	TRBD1	CASRPGGGTGNTIYF
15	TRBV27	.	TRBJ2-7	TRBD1	CASRSEGTAAYEQYF
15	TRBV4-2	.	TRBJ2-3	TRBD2	CASSQATGGPDTQYF
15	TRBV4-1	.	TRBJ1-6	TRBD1	CASSLRTGDNSPLHF
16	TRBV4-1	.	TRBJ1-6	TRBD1	CASSQPRTGENSPLHF
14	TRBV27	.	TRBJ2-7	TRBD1	CASSPDGTGWEQYF
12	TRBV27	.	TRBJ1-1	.	CASTNSGALDFF
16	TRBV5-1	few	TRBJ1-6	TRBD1	CASSLWDRGNGSPLHF
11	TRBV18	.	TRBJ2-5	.	CASDQGETQYF
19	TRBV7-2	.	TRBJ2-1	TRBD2	CASSLFPPAPGRVRNEQFF
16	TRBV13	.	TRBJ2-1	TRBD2	CASSYPLAGRRGEQFF
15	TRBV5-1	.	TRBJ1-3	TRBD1	CASSLPGQGGNTIYF
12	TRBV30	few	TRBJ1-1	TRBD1	CAYDRGEAEAFF
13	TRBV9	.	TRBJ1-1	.	CATGEHLNTEAFF
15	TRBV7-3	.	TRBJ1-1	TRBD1	CASSSQPGQGSEAFF
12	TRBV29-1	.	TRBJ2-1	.	CSVAYWRNEQFF
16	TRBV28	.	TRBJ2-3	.	CASSPGLAGGTDTQYF
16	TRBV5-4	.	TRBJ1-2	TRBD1	CASSYPRTGSAYGYTF
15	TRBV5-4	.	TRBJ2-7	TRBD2	CASSPIGASGTEQYF
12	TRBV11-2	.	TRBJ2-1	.	CASSLPEAEQFF
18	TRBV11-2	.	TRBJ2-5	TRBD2	CASSSGLAGDLWGETQYF
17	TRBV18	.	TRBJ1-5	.	CASSEQGFWLSNQPQHF
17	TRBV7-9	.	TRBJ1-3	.	CASSPPLGGISGNTIYF
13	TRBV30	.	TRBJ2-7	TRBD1	CAWRRGQTYEQYF
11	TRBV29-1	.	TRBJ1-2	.	CSVEDQGGYTF
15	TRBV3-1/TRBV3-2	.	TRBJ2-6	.	CASSQDLRGANVLTF
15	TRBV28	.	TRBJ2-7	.	CASSLGQASSYEQYF
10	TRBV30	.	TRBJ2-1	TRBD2	CAWGERGQFF
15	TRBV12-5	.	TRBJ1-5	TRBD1	CASGLGTGRDQPQHF
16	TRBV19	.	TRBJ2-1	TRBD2	CATQGPSAGGPGEQFF
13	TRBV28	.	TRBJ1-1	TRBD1	CASSSSRGRSPFF
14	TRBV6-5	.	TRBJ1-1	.	CASSSIYRQTEAFF
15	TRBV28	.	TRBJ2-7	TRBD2	CASSYPSGPSYEQYF
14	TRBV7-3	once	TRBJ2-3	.	CASSIGLSTDTQYF
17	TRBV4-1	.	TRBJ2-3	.	CASSQDPPAGSTDTQYF
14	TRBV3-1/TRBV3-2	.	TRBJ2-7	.	CASSQGGRGNEQYF
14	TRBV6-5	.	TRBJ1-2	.	CASRFQGTIQGYTF
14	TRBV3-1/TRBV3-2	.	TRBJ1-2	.	CASSQEAGVYGYTF
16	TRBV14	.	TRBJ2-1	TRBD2	CASSQDIAGAYNEQFF
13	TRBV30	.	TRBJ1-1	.	CAWSVQRNTEAFF
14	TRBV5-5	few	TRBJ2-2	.	CASTSTGNTGELFF
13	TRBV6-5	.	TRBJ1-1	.	CASVGGGNTEAFF
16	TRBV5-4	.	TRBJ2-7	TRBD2	CASSLGLAGTSYEQYF
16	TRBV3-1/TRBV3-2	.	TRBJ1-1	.	CASSPGAIREATEAFF
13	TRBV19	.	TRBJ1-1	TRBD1	CASSVDRDEGAFF
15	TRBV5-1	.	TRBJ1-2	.	CASSLGESGHYGYTF
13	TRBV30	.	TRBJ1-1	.	CAWSATGNTEAFF
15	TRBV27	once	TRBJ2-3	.	CASSLYTSPGDTQYF
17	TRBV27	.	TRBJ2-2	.	CASSPLSTRGNTGELFF
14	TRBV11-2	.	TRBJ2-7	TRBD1	CASSPRGTGYEQYF